This TCR beta chain was identified in a study of neurological immune-mediated disorders (dated by TCRdb to 2018 to 2020). Background on the whole study: Among the approximately 34 multiple sclerosis patients, relapsing-remitting MS was present in around 31 and secondary progressive MS was present in 3. Alongside PBMC samples, the set of some 100 TCR-beta libraries contained longitudinal samples, technical triplicates, and paired CD4+ and CD8+ T-cell subsets that had been sorted. The study compared peripheral blood TCR-beta repertoires of HTLV-I-associated myelopathy (HAM/TSP) patients, multiple sclerosis patients and healthy controls using UMI-based sequencing. The cohort included around 70 subjects: around 15 with HAM/TSP, approximately 34 with multiple sclerosis, and about 20 healthy controls.

This clonotype was found a few times. No antigen is known for it. Base-call qualities are not available, and no considerably larger clone is one nucleotide away. cDNA synthesis used template-switch 5'RACE with a primer carrying a 10-nucleotide random unique molecular identifier tagging each TCR transcript. Each sequencing run produced over 160 million TCR-beta sequences covering 15-18 subjects. Total RNA was extracted with the RNeasy kit. Using the KAPA Real-time Library Amplification kit, TCR-beta VDJ regions were amplified with primers for the TCR constant region and the 5'RACE anchor. A first PCR added sample indexes and Illumina adaptors, and a second PCR then raised library yield. The roughly 650 bp TCR product was size-selected on a 2% E-gel SizeSelection system after Ampure bead purification. Library quality was checked on a Bioanalyzer, concentration was measured with Qubit, and libraries were quantified with the Kapa Library Quantification kit before pooling. An Illumina HiSeq 2500 sequenced the libraries paired-end 2 x 150 bp. To increase sequence diversity, about 23-32% phiX was spiked into each library pool. Under the source paper's analysis protocol: Quality-filtered reads were processed with the UMI-based MiGEC pipeline, which removed over 75% of raw TCR sequences during error correction. IMGT germline references were used for aligning VDJ genes, and each clonotype was defined as a unique CDR3 amino acid sequence together with its V-J genes. VDJtools evaluated clonal expansion, Shannon diversity and CDR3 relatedness (CalcPairwiseDistances, ClusterSamples); CLCbio workbench built phylogenetic trees. Expanded clones were defined as having at least 8 unique UMIs, based on coefficient-of-variation modelling across technical triplicates. Starting from the raw public reads, TCRdb applied fastp trimming at Q25, assembled clones with MiXCR and retained in-frame beta chains. Rows merge per CDR3 protein into single entries with the most common DNA and genes. For this entry, the V and J calls and clone size follow TCRdb and not the study's own pipeline. This sample holds 70,000 to 90,000 distinct CDR3 sequences; roughly 4.8% were observed only once. Around 2.3% of the sample is in the top ten clones.

The study at large found these results: No association of the MS cluster with clinical or MRI features was observed, and the need for larger cohorts was stated by the authors. The highest TCR clonal expansion was observed in HAM/TSP patients, whereas the lowest was observed in MS patients, even when compared with healthy controls. Repertoires from 18 of 34 MS patients were grouped by phylogenetic analysis into a cluster of related CDR3 sequences, suggesting a possible repertoire-level signature. No identical CDR3 amino acid sequences were found to be shared among expanded clones across subjects, suggesting that TCR-beta repertoires were private in all groups.

For the unsorted PBMC libraries, 2 million PBMCs were stored in RNAlater at -80 degrees C until RNA extraction and were used to generate the libraries. Multiple sclerosis patients were enrolled in a US clinical protocol under which disease progression was evaluated by magnetic resonance imaging. Peripheral blood was subjected to Ficoll-Hypaque density gradient centrifugation to isolate PBMCs, which were then cryopreserved in liquid nitrogen. V is cut by 3 bases and J by 8 bases, and the space between the germline ends is 11 bases. CDR1 and CDR2 are drawn from the germline V gene (reference sequence): MNHEY, SMNVEV. The CDR3 has 13 amino acids, counting the end cysteine and phenylalanine. Kept here is only the CDR3 DNA, which spans 39 bases and is read in frame from base 1.

This receptor was obtained from a woman between 25 and 40 years old with multiple sclerosis. The sequenced material came from PBMCs. The chain uses TRBV27 and TRBJ2-1, with the D gene uncertain. The CDR3 loop reads CASSLVGDDEQFF. The nucleotide sequence reads TGTGCCAGCAGTTTGGTTGGGGATGATGAGCAGTTCTTC.